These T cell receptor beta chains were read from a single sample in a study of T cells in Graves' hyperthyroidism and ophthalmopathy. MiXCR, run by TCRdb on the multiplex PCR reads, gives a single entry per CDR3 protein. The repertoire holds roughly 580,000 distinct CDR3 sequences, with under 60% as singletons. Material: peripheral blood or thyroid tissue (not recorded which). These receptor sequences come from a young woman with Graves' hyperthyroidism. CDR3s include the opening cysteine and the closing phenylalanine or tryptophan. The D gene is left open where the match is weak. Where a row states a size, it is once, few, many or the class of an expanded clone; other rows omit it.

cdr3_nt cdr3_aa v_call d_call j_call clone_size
TGTGCCAGCAGCCTCGCCGGACAGGGGCGAGAGTCTTTCTTT CASSLAGQGRESFF TRBV7-9 TRBD1 TRBJ1-1 -
TGTGCCAGCAGCCCCTCGGGGAGCTATGGCTACACCTTC CASSPSGSYGYTF TRBV7-9 - TRBJ1-2 many
TGTGCCAGCAGTGGGGTTGGTCAGCCCCAGCATTTT CASSGVGQPQHF TRBV2 - TRBJ1-5 many
TGTGCCAGCAGCCAGTGGAGCGAGACCCAGTACTTC CASSQWSETQYF TRBV6-5 - TRBJ2-5 -
TGTGCCAGTAATCCCTTGGACAGGGCGCACACTGAAGCTTTCTTT CASNPLDRAHTEAFF TRBV19 TRBD1 TRBJ1-1 many
TGCAGTGCTAGAGTATCGGGACAGAACACTGAAGCTTTCTTT CSARVSGQNTEAFF TRBV20-1 - TRBJ1-1 few
TGCAGTGCTAGAGATTGGCAAGCTTTCTTT CSARDWQAFF TRBV20-1 - TRBJ1-1 many
TGTGCCAGCAGTTACCAGACAGGGTCTCGCAATCAGCCCCAGCATTTT CASSYQTGSRNQPQHF TRBV2 TRBD1 TRBJ1-5 -
TGTGCCGTTTTATGGGTTGGCTCCTACAATGAGCAGTTCTTC CAVLWVGSYNEQFF TRBV2 - TRBJ2-1 -
TGTGCCAGCAGCCGCGATGGGGTTAGCTATGGCTACACCTTC CASSRDGVSYGYTF TRBV7-2 - TRBJ1-2 many
TGCAGTGCTAGAGTAGAGCTAGCGGGAGAATTTGAGCAGTACTTC CSARVELAGEFEQYF TRBV20-1 TRBD2 TRBJ2-7 few
TGTGCCACCAGTGGTACAGGGGTGGAGGACACTGAAGCTTTCTTT CATSGTGVEDTEAFF TRBV24-1 TRBD1 TRBJ1-1 many
TGTGCCAGCAGTGTGGACAGCCCTCTCAGAGAAGCTTTCTTT CASSVDSPLREAFF TRBV12-3/TRBV12-4 - TRBJ1-1 -
TGTGCCAGCAGCTCCAGGACAGTACTAAATTCACCCCTCCACTTT CASSSRTVLNSPLHF TRBV7-9 - TRBJ1-6 many
TGTGCCAGCAGCTTAGTAGGACTAGCGTGGGAGGAGACCCAGTACTTC CASSLVGLAWEETQYF TRBV7-2 TRBD2 TRBJ2-5 -
TGTGCTAGTGGTTCGGCAGGGACTGAAGCTTTCTTT CASGSAGTEAFF TRBV12-5 - TRBJ1-1 -
TGTGCCAGCAGCTTAACTTCCGACCCCAGCTACGAGCAGTACTTC CASSLTSDPSYEQYF TRBV7-9 - TRBJ2-7 few
TGTGCCAGCAGCCCGGAGACAGGGTTCGATTCACCCCTCCACTTT CASSPETGFDSPLHF TRBV2 TRBD1 TRBJ1-6 -
TGCAGTGCTAGAGAAGGGAACACTGAAGCTTTCTTT CSAREGNTEAFF TRBV20-1 - TRBJ1-1 few
TGCAGCGTTCTCGTCAGGGTCTCAACTAATGAAAAACTGTTTTTT CSVLVRVSTNEKLFF TRBV29-1 - TRBJ1-4 many
TGTGCCAGCAGCTTAGGGGGTCTCGACGGGAGTAGATACGAGCAGTACTTC CASSLGGLDGSRYEQYF TRBV7-9 - TRBJ2-7 -
TGTGCCAGCAGCCAGAAAGTCACCCTCGGCGGCTACACCTTC CASSQKVTLGGYTF TRBV6-4 - TRBJ1-2 -
TGTGCCATCAGTGAGTCCGGGACAGGGGACAATCAGCCCCAGCATTTT CAISESGTGDNQPQHF TRBV10-3 TRBD1 TRBJ1-5 few
TGTGCCAGCAGTAACAGGGCCCCCTTCTTC CASSNRAPFF TRBV2 - TRBJ2-7 -
TGTGCCAGCAGGGACACAGCGGATCAGCCCCAGCATTTT CASRDTADQPQHF TRBV2 - TRBJ1-5 -
TGTGCCAGCAGGCCCGGCGAGTATGTGAGACAGGGTGTCACTGAAGCTTTCTTT CASRPGEYVRQGVTEAFF TRBV6-1 TRBD1 TRBJ1-1 -
TGCAGTGCTAGAGACCCGCGGGGCGTCGGGCTGTTTTTT CSARDPRGVGLFF TRBV20-1 - TRBJ2-2 few
TGTGCCAGCAGCCGACAGGACTCAACTAATGAAAAACTGTTTTTT CASSRQDSTNEKLFF TRBV7-9 - TRBJ1-4 many
TGTGCCAGCAGCAAGGACTTACTTACTAACTATGGCTACACCTTC CASSKDLLTNYGYTF TRBV9 - TRBJ1-2 many
TGTGCCATCAGCATGACAGGGAATTCACCCCTCCACTTT CAISMTGNSPLHF TRBV10-3 TRBD1 TRBJ1-6 -
TGCGCCAGCAGCCAAGCCTATGCGGGAGAACCCTACGAGCAGTACTTC CASSQAYAGEPYEQYF TRBV7-6 TRBD2 TRBJ2-7 few
TGTGCCAGCAGCTACGGGACAGGGGGCTCTGGGGCCAACGTCCTGACTTTC CASSYGTGGSGANVLTF TRBV7-9 TRBD1 TRBJ2-6 few
TGCAGTGCTGACATCGACAGGGGTGGGTACGAGCAGTACTTC CSADIDRGGYEQYF TRBV20-1 TRBD1 TRBJ2-7 few
TGTGCCAGCAGTTACTCGAAGGGTATGGACACTGAAGCTTTCTTT CASSYSKGMDTEAFF TRBV10-3 - TRBJ1-1 -
TGCAGTGCCCACGGGACCCTCGGGGAAAAACTGCTTTTT CSAHGTLGEKLLF TRBV20-1 - TRBJ1-4 -
TGTGCCAGTACCGACAGTGTGAACACTGAAGCTTTCTTT CASTDSVNTEAFF TRBV19 - TRBJ1-1 few
TGTGCCAGCGCGACTCGACAGGGCCAAGAGACCCAGTACTTC CASATRQGQETQYF TRBV2 TRBD1 TRBJ2-5 many
TGCAGCGTTGACGCCGGCAGGTCCCAGGAGACCCAGTACTTC CSVDAGRSQETQYF TRBV29-1 - TRBJ2-5 many
TGCGCCAGCAGCCAAGACAGGGTTTGGGATGGCTACACCTTC CASSQDRVWDGYTF TRBV4-3 - TRBJ1-2 few
TGCGCCAGCACCCACGGGGAAAACGGGGAGCTGTTTTTT CASTHGENGELFF TRBV4-1 - TRBJ2-2 -
TGTGCCACCAGTGATACAGGGGCTAGCGGGACCTACGAGCAGTACTTC CATSDTGASGTYEQYF TRBV24-1 TRBD2 TRBJ2-7 -
TGTGCCAGCGATCAAGACAGGGATGGGGAGACCCAGTACTTC CASDQDRDGETQYF TRBV2 TRBD1 TRBJ2-5 many
TGCAGTGCTGAAGGACAGACTGCCGAGCAGTACTTC CSAEGQTAEQYF TRBV20-1 - TRBJ2-7 many
TGTGCCAGCAGCTTAAGGGCGGCGAACACTGAAGCTTTCTTT CASSLRAANTEAFF TRBV11-1 - TRBJ1-1 -
TGTGCCAGCAGTGGGTGGAGCTCTGGGGCCAACGTCCTGACTTTC CASSGWSSGANVLTF TRBV25-1 - TRBJ2-6 many
TGTGCCAGCAGCTCAGGACGACACTCCCGCTCTGGGGCCAACGTCCTGACTTTC CASSSGRHSRSGANVLTF TRBV7-8 - TRBJ2-6 many
TGTGCCACCAGTGATGCGGGACAGGGCCATGGCTACACCTTC CATSDAGQGHGYTF TRBV24-1 TRBD1 TRBJ1-2 -
TGCGCCAGCAGCGACACCCCCGATGGCCAGCCCCAGCATTTT CASSDTPDGQPQHF TRBV5-1 - TRBJ1-5 few
TGTGCCAGCAGCCCCGGGACTAGCGGGAGTTTCGAGCAGTACTTC CASSPGTSGSFEQYF TRBV7-8 TRBD2 TRBJ2-7 -
TGTGCCAGCAGTTACTCGAACCCGGGTGATCAGCCCCAGCATTTT CASSYSNPGDQPQHF TRBV6-2/TRBV6-3 - TRBJ1-5 -
TGTGCCAGCAGCCGAGGACGGGTAATGGGGCCTGAAGCTTTCTTT CASSRGRVMGPEAFF TRBV9 - TRBJ1-1 few
TGTGCCAGCAGCCAAGAGTGGAACACCGGGGAGCTGTTTTTT CASSQEWNTGELFF TRBV14 - TRBJ2-2 few
TGTGCCAGCAGCCAGGACAGGGCATGGGGAGCTTTCTTT CASSQDRAWGAFF TRBV7-9 TRBD1 TRBJ1-1 -
TGTGCCATCAGTGAACCGCTACAGGGCGGCTATGGCTACACCTTC CAISEPLQGGYGYTF TRBV10-3 - TRBJ1-2 many
TGTGCCACCGAGCTTCTCGGAGGATCCTACGAGCAGTACTTC CATELLGGSYEQYF TRBV24-1 - TRBJ2-7 -
TGTGCCAGTAGTGACAGGGCCTCTGGTTCCGAGCAGTACTTC CASSDRASGSEQYF TRBV19 TRBD1 TRBJ2-7 few
TGCAGCTCTTCCGGAAGTCAGCCCCAGCATTTT CSSSGSQPQHF TRBV29-1 - TRBJ1-5 -
TGTGCCAGCAGCAACCAGGGGCTCTCCTACGAGCAGTACTTC CASSNQGLSYEQYF TRBV7-6 - TRBJ2-7 -
TGTGCCAGCAGTTACTTTGGACGGGATAATTCACCCCTCCACTTT CASSYFGRDNSPLHF TRBV6-2/TRBV6-3 - TRBJ1-6 once
TGTGCCAGCAGTGAAACAGGTGCCGGTAATTCACCCCTCCACTTT CASSETGAGNSPLHF TRBV10-3 - TRBJ1-6 -